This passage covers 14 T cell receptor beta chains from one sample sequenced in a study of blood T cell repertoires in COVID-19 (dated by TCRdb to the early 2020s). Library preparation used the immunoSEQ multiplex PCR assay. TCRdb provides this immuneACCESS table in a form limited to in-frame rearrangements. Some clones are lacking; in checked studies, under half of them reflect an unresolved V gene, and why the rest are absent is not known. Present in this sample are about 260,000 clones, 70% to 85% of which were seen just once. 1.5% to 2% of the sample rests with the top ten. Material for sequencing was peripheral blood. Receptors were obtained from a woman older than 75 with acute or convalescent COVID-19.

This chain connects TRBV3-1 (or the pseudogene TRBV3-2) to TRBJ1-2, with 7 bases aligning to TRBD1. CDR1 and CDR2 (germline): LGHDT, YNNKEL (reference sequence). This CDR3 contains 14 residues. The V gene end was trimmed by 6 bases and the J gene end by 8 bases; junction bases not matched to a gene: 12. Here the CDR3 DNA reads TGTGCCAGCAGGCGGGACAGTGTCTCGGGCGGCTACACCTTC. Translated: CASRRDSVSGGYTF.

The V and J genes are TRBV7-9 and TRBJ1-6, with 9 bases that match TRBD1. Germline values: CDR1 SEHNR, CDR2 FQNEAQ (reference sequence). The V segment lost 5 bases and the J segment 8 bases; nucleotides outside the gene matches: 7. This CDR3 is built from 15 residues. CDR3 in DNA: TGTGCCAGCAGCGGGGCCGGGACAGGGCATTCACCCCTCCACTTT. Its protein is CASSGAGTGHSPLHF.

The CDR3 here is CASSQDLLYEQYF. In nucleotides, the CDR3 is TGTGCCAGCAGCCAAGATCTTCTTTACGAGCAGTACTTC. J is TRBJ2-7 and V is TRBV3-1 (or the pseudogene TRBV3-2); D unresolved. The CDR3 is 13 residues long. Germline assignment: CDR1 LGHDT and CDR2 YNNKEL (reference sequence). V was clipped by 0 bases and J by 4 bases, with 7 bases between them.

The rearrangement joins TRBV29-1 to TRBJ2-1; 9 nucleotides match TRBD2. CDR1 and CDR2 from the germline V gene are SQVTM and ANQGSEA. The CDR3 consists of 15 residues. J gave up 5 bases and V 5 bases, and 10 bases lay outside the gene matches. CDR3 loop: CSVHLSGRGHNEQFF. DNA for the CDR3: TGCAGCGTTCACCTTAGCGGGAGAGGGCACAATGAGCAGTTCTTC.

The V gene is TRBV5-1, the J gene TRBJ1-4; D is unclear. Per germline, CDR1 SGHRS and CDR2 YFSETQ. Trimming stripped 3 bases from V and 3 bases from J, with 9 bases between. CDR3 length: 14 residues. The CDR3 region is CASSSSDANEKLFF. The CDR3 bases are TGCGCCAGCAGCTCCTCAGATGCTAATGAAAAACTGTTTTTT.

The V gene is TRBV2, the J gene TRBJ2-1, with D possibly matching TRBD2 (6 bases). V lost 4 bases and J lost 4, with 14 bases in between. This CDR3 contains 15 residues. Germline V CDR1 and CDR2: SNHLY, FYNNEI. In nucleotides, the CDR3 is TGTGCCAGCAGTGTGGCCCTAGCGCTTTACAATGAGCAGTTCTTC. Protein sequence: CASSVALALYNEQFF.

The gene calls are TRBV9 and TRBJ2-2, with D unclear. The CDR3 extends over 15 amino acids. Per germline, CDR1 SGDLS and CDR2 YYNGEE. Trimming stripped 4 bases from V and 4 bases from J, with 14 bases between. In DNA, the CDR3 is TGTGCCAGCAGCCCGTCTTGGTACATCACCGGGGAGCTGTTTTTT. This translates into CASSPSWYITGELFF.

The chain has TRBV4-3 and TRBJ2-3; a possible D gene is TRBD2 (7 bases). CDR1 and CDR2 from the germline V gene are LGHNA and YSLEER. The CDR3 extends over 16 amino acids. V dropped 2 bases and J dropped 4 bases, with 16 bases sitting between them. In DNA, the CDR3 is TGCGCCAGCAGCCAATACGAGGGGGGGCCGGCAGATACGCAGTATTTT. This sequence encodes CASSQYEGGPADTQYF.

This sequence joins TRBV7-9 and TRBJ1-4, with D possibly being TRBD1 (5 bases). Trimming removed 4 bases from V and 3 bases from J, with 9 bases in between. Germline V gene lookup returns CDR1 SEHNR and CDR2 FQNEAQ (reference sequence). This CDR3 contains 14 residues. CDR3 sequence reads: CASSSGLSNEKLFF. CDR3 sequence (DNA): TGTGCCAGCAGCTCGGGACTGTCTAATGAAAAACTGTTTTTT.

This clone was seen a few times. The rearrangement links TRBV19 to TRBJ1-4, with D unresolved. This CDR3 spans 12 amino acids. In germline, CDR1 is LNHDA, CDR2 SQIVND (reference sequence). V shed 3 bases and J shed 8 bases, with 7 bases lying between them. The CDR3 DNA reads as TGTGCCAGTAGTATGTTGGGCGAAAAACTGTTTTTT. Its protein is CASSMLGEKLFF.

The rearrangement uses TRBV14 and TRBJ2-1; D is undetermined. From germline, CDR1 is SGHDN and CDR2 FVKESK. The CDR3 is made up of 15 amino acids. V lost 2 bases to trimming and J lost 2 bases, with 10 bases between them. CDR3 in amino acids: CASSQFTSPYNEQFF. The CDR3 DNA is TGTGCCAGCAGCCAATTTACGAGCCCCTACAATGAGCAGTTCTTC.

The CDR3 DNA sequence: TGCGCCAGCAGCTTGGAACAGGGGACACTCTATGGCTACACCTTC. Protein: CASSLEQGTLYGYTF. The chain employs TRBV5-1 and TRBJ1-2; 7 positions agree with TRBD1. Germline V gives CDR1 SGHRS, CDR2 YFSETQ. The CDR3 contains 15 residues. The ends lost 0 bases at V and 4 bases at J; junction bases unmatched: 6.

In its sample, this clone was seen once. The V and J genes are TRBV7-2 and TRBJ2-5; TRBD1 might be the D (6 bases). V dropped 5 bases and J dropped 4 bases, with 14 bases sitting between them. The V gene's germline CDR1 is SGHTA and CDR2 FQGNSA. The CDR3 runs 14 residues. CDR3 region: CASSRSPGVETQYF. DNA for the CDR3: TGTGCCAGCAGCCGGTCCCCAGGGGTAGAGACCCAGTACTTC.

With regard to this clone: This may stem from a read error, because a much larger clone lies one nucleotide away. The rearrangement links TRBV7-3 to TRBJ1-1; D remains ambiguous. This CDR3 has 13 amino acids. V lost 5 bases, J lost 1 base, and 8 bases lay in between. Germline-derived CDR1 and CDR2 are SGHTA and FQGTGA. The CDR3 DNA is TGTGCCAGCAGCCTTCAGGAGAACACTGAAGCTTTCTTT. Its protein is CASSLQENTEAFF.